These T cell receptor beta chains were read from a single sample in a study of blood T cell repertoires in COVID-19. Some clones are missing from TCRdb's copy, which holds only in-frame ones; the method was immunoSEQ multiplex PCR. The top ten clones hold 1.5% to 2% of a sample with fewer than 200,000 clones, over 80% of them seen once. The specimen sequenced was peripheral blood. These receptors were taken from a woman in her forties or fifties with acute or convalescent COVID-19. Each CDR3 is given with its conserved first and last residue. The D gene is left open where the match is weak. Expanded clones are given a class, and other clones once, few, many or no size at all.

v_call,j_call,d_call,clone_size,cdr3_nt,cdr3_aa
TRBV7-2,TRBJ1-6,-,once,TGTGCCAGCAGCAGTGACAGGAGCTATTCACCCCTCCACTTT,CASSSDRSYSPLHF
TRBV11-3,TRBJ2-1,TRBD2,once,TGTGCCAGCAGCTCCGGACTAGCGGGGGGTAATGAGCAGTTCTTC,CASSSGLAGGNEQFF
TRBV5-6,TRBJ1-5,-,-,TGTGCCAGCAGCATCCTTAGGGGGAGCAATCAGCCCCAGCATTTT,CASSILRGSNQPQHF
TRBV6-2/TRBV6-3,TRBJ1-2,-,-,TGTGCCAGCAGCCTCCTGTTAAAGGAGGCAGCTAACTATGGCTACACCTTC,CASSLLLKEAANYGYTF
TRBV11-2,TRBJ2-7,-,-,TGTGCCAGCAGCTCGCAAACTGGGACACTACAATACGAGCAGTACTTC,CASSSQTGTLQYEQYF
TRBV5-4,TRBJ1-6,-,-,TGTGCCAGCAGCCCCGGGATCCTTATAGGACCCCTCCACTTT,CASSPGILIGPLHF
TRBV23-1,TRBJ1-2,TRBD1,-,TGCGCCAGCAGTCAATCGGGACAGGGAGTTCGAAATGGCTACACCTTC,CASSQSGQGVRNGYTF
TRBV5-5,TRBJ2-2,TRBD1,-,TGTGCCAGCAGCCGGGACAGGCCCGGCGGGGAGCTGTTTTTT,CASSRDRPGGELFF
TRBV5-1,TRBJ1-5,-,-,TGCGCCAGCAGCTTGGTGGGCATTCCCGATCAGCCCCAGCATTTT,CASSLVGIPDQPQHF
TRBV9,TRBJ1-2,-,-,TGTGCCAGCAGCGTAGGGGGCGAAGGGTATGGCTACACCTTC,CASSVGGEGYGYTF
TRBV11-2,TRBJ1-1,-,-,TGTGCCAGCAGCTCCAACTGGGGGGGAGGCGGCACTGAAGCTTTCTTT,CASSSNWGGGGTEAFF
TRBV19,TRBJ1-5,TRBD1,-,TGTGCCAGTCGCGGGTGGGACAGGGGGAATCAGCCCCAGCATTTT,CASRGWDRGNQPQHF
TRBV5-1,TRBJ1-5,TRBD1,few,TGCGCCAGCAGCCGGGAAGGACAGGGGGGACAGCCCCAGCATTTT,CASSREGQGGQPQHF
TRBV7-6,TRBJ2-7,TRBD2,-,TGTGCCAGCAGCTGGGCGGGGGGGGCCTACGAGCAGTACTTC,CASSWAGGAYEQYF
TRBV11-2,TRBJ1-1,-,-,TGTGCCAGCAGCCCCAATCGGGGTATGAACACTGAAGCTTTCTTT,CASSPNRGMNTEAFF
TRBV7-9,TRBJ2-1,-,-,TGTGCCAGCAGCCTACCAGGAGGGCTAGCCTATGAGCAGTTCTTC,CASSLPGGLAYEQFF
TRBV4-3,TRBJ1-4,TRBD1,-,TGCGCCAGCAGCCCCCGGGACAGGAATGAAAAACTGTTTTTT,CASSPRDRNEKLFF
TRBV19,TRBJ1-4,-,-,TGTGCCAGTAGTAAAGAACAGCTTAATGAAAAACTGTTTTTT,CASSKEQLNEKLFF
TRBV11-3,TRBJ2-1,-,-,TGTGCCAGCAGCTTAAGCGACAGCAATGAGCAGTTCTTC,CASSLSDSNEQFF
TRBV9,TRBJ1-3,-,-,TGTGCCAGCAGCTCGTCAGAGGTCGGAAACACCATATATTTT,CASSSSEVGNTIYF